Below, 19 T cell receptor beta chains from the same sample are listed, as sequenced in a study of blood T cell repertoires in COVID-19. Sequenced by immunoSEQ multiplex PCR; TCRdb stores in-frame clones only, minus some. The table has under 200,000 clones, approximately 86% seen once. The specimen sequenced was PBMCs or T cells enriched from blood (not recorded which). These receptors all come from a woman aged 55-69 years with acute COVID-19.

V usage is TRBV30 and J usage is TRBJ2-7, with a tentative D call TRBD2 (5 bases). V lost 4 bases, J lost 0 bases, and 13 bases lay in between. CDR1 GTSNPN and CDR2 SVGIG come from the germline V gene (reference sequence). The CDR3 loop spans 14 amino acids. The CDR3 loop reads CAWNEGFPSYEQYF. The DNA of the CDR3 is TGTGCCTGGAATGAGGGATTTCCCTCCTACGAGCAGTACTTC.

This clone has ten or more counts. The V call is TRBV25-1, the J call TRBJ2-1; 11 nucleotides align to TRBD2. This CDR3 spans 16 amino acids. Trimming took 3 bases from V and 8 from J; bases not matched to a gene: 9. Looked up from germline, CDR1 is MGHDK and CDR2 is SYGVNS. CDR3 bases: TGTGCCAGCAGTGACCGTAGCGGGGGGGCCTGGGATGAGCAGTTCTTC. Translating it yields CASSDRSGGAWDEQFF.

This chain uses TRBV7-6 with TRBJ1-4, with TRBD1 identical over 7 bases. Trimming removed 4 bases from V and 10 bases from J; junction bases left unmatched: 15. Germline CDR1 SGHVS, CDR2 FNYEAQ. This CDR3 region has 16 residues. This chain's CDR3 is CASSSEVGRGRGKLFF. In DNA form, the CDR3 reads TGTGCCAGCAGCTCCGAAGTGGGCAGGGGGAGAGGAAAACTGTTTTTT.

The genes are TRBV7-2 and TRBJ2-5; possibly TRBD1 for D (6 bases). The CDR3 is 13 residues long. Germline V gives CDR1 SGHTA, CDR2 FQGNSA. With 5 bases removed from V and 5 bases from J, the gap between germline ends came to 12 bases. CDR3 amino acids: CASSLGAWETQYF. CDR3 DNA sequence: TGTGCCAGCAGCCTGGGGGCCTGGGAGACCCAGTACTTC. The full variable domain, its missing parts supplied by reference TRBV7-2 and TRBJ2-5, is GAGVSQSPSNKVTEKGKDVELRCDPISGHTALYWYRQSLGQGLEFLIYFQGNSAPDKSGLPSDRFSAERTGGSVSTLTIQRTQQEDSAVYLCASSLGAWETQYFGPGTRLLVL.

V and J are TRBV5-6 and TRBJ1-2, with TRBD1 matching 7 bases. V lost 1 base and J lost 2; bases outside the gene matches: 8. The CDR3 runs to 16 residues. Germline CDR1 and CDR2: SGHDT and YYEEEE. The CDR3 reads CASSLYDRERNYGYTF. CDR3 DNA: TGTGCCAGCAGCTTGTATGACAGGGAGCGAAACTATGGCTACACCTTC.

The chain uses TRBV19 and TRBJ1-1; 7 bases are a match to TRBD1. CDR3 length: 12 residues. CDR1 and CDR2 (germline): LNHDA, SQIVND (reference sequence). V lost 8 bases and J lost 3; bases outside the gene matches: 3. For the CDR3, the DNA is TGTGCCAGTTGGGGACAGTACACTGAAGCTTTCTTT. Protein: CASWGQYTEAFF.

The chain links TRBV5-4 to TRBJ2-1, with 13 bases matching TRBD2. The ends lost 4 bases at V and 8 bases at J; junction bases unmatched: 18. Looked up from germline, CDR1 is SGHNT and CDR2 is YYREEE (reference sequence). CDR3 length: 19 amino acids. This CDR3 reads CASSPRFTPGLAGWDEQFF. The CDR3 nucleotides read TGTGCCAGCAGCCCTCGTTTTACCCCGGGACTAGCGGGATGGGATGAGCAGTTCTTC. Full variable domain (remainder filled in from reference TRBV5-4 and TRBJ2-1): ETGVTQSPTHLIKTRGQQVTLRCSSQSGHNTVSWYQQALGQGPQFIFQYYREEENGRGNFPPRFSGLQFPNYSSELNVNALELDDSALYLCASSPRFTPGLAGWDEQFFGPGTRLTVL.

The V and J genes are TRBV11-2 and TRBJ1-5; D remains unclear. CDR1 SGHAT and CDR2 FQNNGV come from the germline V gene. This CDR3 comprises 13 residues. Trimming cost V 3 bases and J 5 bases, with 8 bases left between them. The CDR3 nucleotides are TGTGCCAGCAGCTTGAAGGGAGATCAGCCCCAGCATTTT. This translates into CASSLKGDQPQHF.

This clone was seen a single time. This chain connects TRBV24-1 to TRBJ1-4; 9 bases align to TRBD1. This CDR3 is built from 15 residues. Unmatched junction bases numbered 5, after V lost 4 bases and J lost 6 bases. Germline lookup yields CDR1 KGHDR and CDR2 SFDVKD. Here the CDR3 DNA reads TGTGCCACCAGTGACACAACAGGGGGCGATGAAAAACTGTTTTTT. This encodes CATSDTTGGDEKLFF.

The count of this clone is one. The chain uses TRBV11-2 and TRBJ2-1; 13 bases are a match to TRBD2. This CDR3 is 15 amino acids long. Germline assignment: CDR1 SGHAT and CDR2 FQNNGV. V lost 4 bases, J lost 9 bases, and 6 bases stayed unmatched. CDR3 amino acids: CASSWGGTSGIEQFF. The CDR3 DNA is TGTGCCAGCAGCTGGGGGGGGACTAGCGGGATTGAGCAGTTCTTC.

DNA for the CDR3: TGTGCCACCAGCAGGAGTTCAGGGGATCAAGGCCGCCCCCAGCATTTT. This translates into CATSRSSGDQGRPQHF. This chain connects TRBV15 to TRBJ1-5; D possibly corresponds to TRBD1 (6 bases). Germline values: CDR1 LNHNV, CDR2 YYDKDF (reference sequence). The CDR3 is made up of 16 amino acids. V was cut by 3 bases and J by 10 bases, with 22 bases left in between.

The V call is TRBV24-1, the J call TRBJ2-1, with D perhaps matching TRBD1 (6 bases). V dropped 3 bases and J dropped 8 bases, with 13 bases sitting between them. Germline loops: CDR1 KGHDR, CDR2 SFDVKD. The CDR3 has 14 amino acids. The chain's CDR3 is CATSDPTGSDEQFF. The DNA for the CDR3 is TGTGCCACCAGTGATCCGACAGGTTCGGATGAGCAGTTCTTC.

The genes are TRBV6-2 or TRBV6-3 and TRBJ2-7; TRBD2 aligns across 7 bases. Germline V CDR1 and CDR2: MNHEY, SVGEGT. The CDR3 length is 13 residues. Unmatched junction bases numbered 2, after V lost 3 bases and J lost 3 bases. The DNA for the CDR3 is TGTGCCAGCAGTTATGCTAGCGGCTACGAGCAGTACGTC. Translating it yields CASSYASGYEQYV.

The chain links TRBV7-9 to TRBJ2-5; D might be TRBD1 (5 bases). Germline-derived CDR1 and CDR2 are SEHNR and FQNEAQ (reference sequence). Trimming cost V 5 bases and J 2 bases, with 15 bases left between them. The CDR3 has 15 amino acids. CDR3 DNA sequence: TGTGCCAGCAGCCCCGTGGACACAGTGCAAGAGACCCAGTACTTC. It codes for CASSPVDTVQETQYF.

This clone was counted once. The chain employs TRBV27 and TRBJ2-1; no reliable D call. The germline gives CDR1 MNHEY, CDR2 SMNVEV (reference sequence). Trimming took off 3 bases at V and 1 base at J, with 4 bases between the two ends. The CDR3 covers 13 residues. The CDR3 loop is CASSFASYNEQFF. CDR3 DNA sequence: TGTGCCAGCAGTTTTGCGTCCTACAATGAGCAGTTCTTC.

The chain employs TRBV5-4 and TRBJ1-2; D unresolved. Germline V gene lookup returns CDR1 SGHNT and CDR2 YYREEE (reference sequence). CDR3 length: 13 amino acids. V lost 1 base and J lost 2, with 6 bases in between. CDR3 coding DNA: TGTGCCAGCAGCTTGTGGCGGAACTATGGCTACACCTTC. As protein: CASSLWRNYGYTF.

This rearrangement joins TRBV30 to TRBJ1-1; D is ambiguous. V lost 1 base to trimming and J lost 11 bases, with 11 bases between them. The germline gives CDR1 GTSNPN, CDR2 SVGIG (reference sequence). This CDR3 contains 11 residues. The CDR3 nucleotides are TGTGCCTGGAGTGGGCTTGGTCCGGCTTTCTTT. Amino acids: CAWSGLGPAFF.

The chain carries TRBV9 and TRBJ1-2; D is undetermined. The CDR3 has 15 residues. Trimming pared 0 bases from V and 4 bases from J, leaving 13 bases between. Germline V gives CDR1 SGDLS, CDR2 YYNGEE. The DNA of the CDR3 is TGTGCCAGCAGCGTAGCGGGTGCTGATTCCTATGGCTACACCTTC. Protein sequence: CASSVAGADSYGYTF.

V is TRBV7-2 and J is TRBJ2-5; maybe TRBD1 (6 bases). This CDR3 is built from 16 residues. V dropped 5 bases and J dropped 1 base, with 17 bases sitting between them. CDR1 is SGHTA, CDR2 FQGNSA, per germline. The chain's CDR3 is CASSQYRAPPQETQYF. In nucleotides, the CDR3 is TGTGCCAGCAGCCAATACAGGGCCCCACCCCAAGAGACCCAGTACTTC.